Each of the 2 T cell receptor beta chains below was sequenced from the same sample in a study of T-cell memory formation after mild COVID-19. TCRdb re-called the 5' RACE reads through MiXCR, storing one row per CDR3 protein. Of around 310,000 distinct CDR3 sequences listed, more than 13% are singletons. The sequenced sample consisted of PBMCs or a T cell subset sorted from them (not recorded which). These receptors all stem from a man between 18 and 29 years old who had mild COVID-19 (a few samples of this study predate the infection). Cell type and time point are not known.

This sequence joins TRBV7-9 and TRBJ2-3; no clear D. Trimming removed 0 bases at V and 2 bases at J, with 9 bases between. The CDR3 loop spans 15 amino acids. Germline V gene sequence: CDR1 SEHNR, CDR2 FQNEAQ (reference sequence). Written as DNA, the CDR3 is TGTGCCAGCAGCTTAGCGCCGGCCTCCACAGATACGCAGTATTTT. It encodes CASSLAPASTDTQYF.

At least ten counts were recorded for this clonotype. The chain joins TRBV11-2 to TRBJ2-5; D call uncertain. CDR3 length: 14 residues. V was trimmed by 4 bases and J by 5 bases, leaving 14 bases between them. Germline V gene data show CDR1 as SGHAT and CDR2 as FQNNGV. CDR3 loop: CASSSRAPWETQYF. CDR3 sequence (DNA): TGTGCCAGCAGCTCTAGGGCGCCCTGGGAGACCCAGTACTTC.